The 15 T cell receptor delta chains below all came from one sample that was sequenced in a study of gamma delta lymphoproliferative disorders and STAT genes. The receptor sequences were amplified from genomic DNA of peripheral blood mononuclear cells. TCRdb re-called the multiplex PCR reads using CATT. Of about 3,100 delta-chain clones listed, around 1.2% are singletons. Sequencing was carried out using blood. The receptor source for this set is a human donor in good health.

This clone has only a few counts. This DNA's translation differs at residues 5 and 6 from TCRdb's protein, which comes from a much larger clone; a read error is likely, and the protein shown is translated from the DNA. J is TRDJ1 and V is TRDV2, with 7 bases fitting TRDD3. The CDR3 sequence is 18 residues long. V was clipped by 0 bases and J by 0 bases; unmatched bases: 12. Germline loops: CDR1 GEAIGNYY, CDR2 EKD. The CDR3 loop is CACDTLLGNMEYTDKLIF. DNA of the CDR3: TGTGCCTGTGACACCTTACTGGGGAACATGGAGTACACCGATAAACTCATCTTT.

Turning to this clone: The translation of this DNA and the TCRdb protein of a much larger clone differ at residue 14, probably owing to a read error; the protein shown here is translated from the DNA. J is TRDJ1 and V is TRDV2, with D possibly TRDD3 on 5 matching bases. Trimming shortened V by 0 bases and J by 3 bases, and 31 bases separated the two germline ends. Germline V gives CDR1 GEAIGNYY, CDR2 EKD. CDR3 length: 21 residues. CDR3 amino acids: CACDTVSTDRVYWRISDKLIF. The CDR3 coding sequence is TGTGCCTGTGACACCGTCTCGACGGACAGGGTTTACTGGAGGATATCCGATAAACTCATCTTT.

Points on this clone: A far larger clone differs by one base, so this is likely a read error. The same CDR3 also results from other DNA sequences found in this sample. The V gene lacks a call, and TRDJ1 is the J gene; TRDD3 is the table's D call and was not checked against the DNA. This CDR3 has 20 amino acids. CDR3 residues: CASPGWIPPKDFLSTDKLIF. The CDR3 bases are TGTGCCTCCCCGGGGTGGATCCCGCCTAAGGATTTTCTATCGACCGATAAACTCATCTTT.

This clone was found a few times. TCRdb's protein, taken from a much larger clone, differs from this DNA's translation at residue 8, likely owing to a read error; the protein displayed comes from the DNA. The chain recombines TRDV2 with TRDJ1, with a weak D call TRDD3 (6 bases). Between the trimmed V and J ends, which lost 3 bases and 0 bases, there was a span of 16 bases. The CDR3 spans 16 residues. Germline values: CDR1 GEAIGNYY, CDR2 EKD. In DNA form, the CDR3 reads TGTGCCTGTGACCCTCTGGGGAGAAGGGACACCGATAAACTCATCTTT. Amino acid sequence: CACDPLGRRDTDKLIF.

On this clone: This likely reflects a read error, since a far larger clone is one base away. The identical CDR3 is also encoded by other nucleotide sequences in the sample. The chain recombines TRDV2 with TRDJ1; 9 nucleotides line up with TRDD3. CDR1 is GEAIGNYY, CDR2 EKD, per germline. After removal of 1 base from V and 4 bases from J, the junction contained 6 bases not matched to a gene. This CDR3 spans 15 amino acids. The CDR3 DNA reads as TGTGCCTGTGACACACTGGGGGACCGGCACGATAAACTCATCTTT. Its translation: CACDTLGDRHDKLIF.

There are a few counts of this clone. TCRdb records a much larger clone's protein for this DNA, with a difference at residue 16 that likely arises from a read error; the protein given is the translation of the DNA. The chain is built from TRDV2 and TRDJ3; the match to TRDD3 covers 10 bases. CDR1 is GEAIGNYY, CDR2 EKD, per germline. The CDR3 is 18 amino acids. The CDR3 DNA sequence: TGTGCCTGTGACACCGGGGGATACGGCACCTGGGACACCCGACAGATATTTTTC. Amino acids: CACDTGGYGTWDTRQIFF.

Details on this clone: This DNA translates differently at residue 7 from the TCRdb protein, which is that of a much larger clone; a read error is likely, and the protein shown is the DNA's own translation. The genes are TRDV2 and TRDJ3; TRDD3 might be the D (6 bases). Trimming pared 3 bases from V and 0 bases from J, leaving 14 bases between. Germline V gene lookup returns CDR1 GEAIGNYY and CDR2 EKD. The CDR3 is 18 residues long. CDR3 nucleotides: TGTGCCTGTGACGTACTGAGGGATAGCTCCTGGGACACCCGACAGATGTTTTTC. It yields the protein CACDVLRDSSWDTRQMFF.

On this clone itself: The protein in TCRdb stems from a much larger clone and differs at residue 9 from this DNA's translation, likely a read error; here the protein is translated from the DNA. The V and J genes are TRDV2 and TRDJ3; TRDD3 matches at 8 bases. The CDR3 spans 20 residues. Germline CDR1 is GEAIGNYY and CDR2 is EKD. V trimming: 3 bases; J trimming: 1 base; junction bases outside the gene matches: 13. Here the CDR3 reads CACDPVLGVTGSWDTRQMFF. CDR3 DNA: TGTGCCTGTGACCCCGTACTGGGGGTCACCGGATCCTGGGACACCCGACAGATGTTTTTC.

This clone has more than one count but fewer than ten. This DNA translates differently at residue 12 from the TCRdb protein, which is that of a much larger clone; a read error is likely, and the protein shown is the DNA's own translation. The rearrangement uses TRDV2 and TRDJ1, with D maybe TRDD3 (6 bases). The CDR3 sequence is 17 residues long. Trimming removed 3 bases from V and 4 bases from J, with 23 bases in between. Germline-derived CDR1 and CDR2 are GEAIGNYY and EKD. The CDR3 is CACDSVGGTYGIDKLIF. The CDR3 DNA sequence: TGTGCCTGTGACTCCGTTGGGGGGACCTACGGCATCGATAAACTCATCTTT.

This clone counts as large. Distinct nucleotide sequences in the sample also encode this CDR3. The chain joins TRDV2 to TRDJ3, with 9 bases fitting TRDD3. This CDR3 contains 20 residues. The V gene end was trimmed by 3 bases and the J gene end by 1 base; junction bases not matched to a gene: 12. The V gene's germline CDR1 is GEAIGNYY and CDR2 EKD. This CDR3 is CACDPVLGDTGSWDTRQMFF. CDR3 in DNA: TGTGCCTGTGACCCCGTACTGGGGGACACCGGATCCTGGGACACCCGACAGATGTTTTTC.

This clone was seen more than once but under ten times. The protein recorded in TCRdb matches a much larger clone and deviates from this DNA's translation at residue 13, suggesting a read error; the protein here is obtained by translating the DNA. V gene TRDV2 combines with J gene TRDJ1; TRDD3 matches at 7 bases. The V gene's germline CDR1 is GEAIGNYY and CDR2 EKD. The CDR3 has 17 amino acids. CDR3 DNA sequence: TGTGCCTGTGACGAGATAGGGGGATCCCTGTACACCAATAAACTCATCTTT. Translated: CACDEIGGSLYTNKLIF.

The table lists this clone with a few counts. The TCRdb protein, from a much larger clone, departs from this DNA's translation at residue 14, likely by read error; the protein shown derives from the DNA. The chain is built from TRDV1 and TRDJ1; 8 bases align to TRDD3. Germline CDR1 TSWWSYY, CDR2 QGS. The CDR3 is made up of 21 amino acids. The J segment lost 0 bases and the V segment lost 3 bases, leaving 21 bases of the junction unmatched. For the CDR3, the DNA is TGTGCTCTTGGGGATCCACCTCGCTGGGGGACCCTCAACCTTTACACCGATAAACTCATCTTT. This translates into CALGDPPRWGTLNLYTDKLIF.

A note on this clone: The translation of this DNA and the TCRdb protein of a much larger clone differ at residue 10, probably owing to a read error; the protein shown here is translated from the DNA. The CDR3 is CACDPLGVPHTDKLIF. As DNA, the CDR3 is TGTGCCTGTGACCCACTGGGGGTTCCGCACACCGATAAACTCATCTTT. The rearrangement uses TRDV2 and TRDJ1, with TRDD3 matching over 8 bases. With V trimmed by 3 bases and J by 0 bases, 8 bases remained unmatched. CDR1 GEAIGNYY and CDR2 EKD come from the germline V gene. The CDR3 runs 16 residues.

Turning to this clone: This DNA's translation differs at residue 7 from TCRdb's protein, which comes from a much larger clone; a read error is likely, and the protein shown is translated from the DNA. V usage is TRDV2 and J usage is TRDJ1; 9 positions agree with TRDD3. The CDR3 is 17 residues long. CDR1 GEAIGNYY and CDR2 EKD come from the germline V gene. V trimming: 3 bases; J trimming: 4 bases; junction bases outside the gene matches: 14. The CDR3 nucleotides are TGTGCCTGTGACTCCATTTTCTACGGGGATACGAACGATAAACTCATCTTT. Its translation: CACDSIFYGDTNDKLIF.

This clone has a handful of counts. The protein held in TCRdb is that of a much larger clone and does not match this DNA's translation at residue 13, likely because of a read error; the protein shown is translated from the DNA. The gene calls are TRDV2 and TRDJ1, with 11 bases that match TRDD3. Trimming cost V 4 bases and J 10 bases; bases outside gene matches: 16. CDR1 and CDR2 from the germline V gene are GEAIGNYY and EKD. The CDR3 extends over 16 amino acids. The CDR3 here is CACDRVGGGYASRLIF. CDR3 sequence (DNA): TGTGCCTGTGATCGTGTCGGTGGGGGATACGCGTCAAGACTCATCTTT.